The clone carrying this T cell receptor beta chain occurred a few times. The antigen remains undetermined. These data originate in a study of T cells in Graves' hyperthyroidism and ophthalmopathy. Study outcomes and limitations: Expanded thyroid clonotypes (above 0.001) were mostly also found in blood. The model identified upcoming ophthalmopathy a median approximately six months ahead of onset.

The germline CDR1 and CDR2 sequences are SQVTM and ANQGSEA. V shed 8 bases, J shed 7 bases, and the junction held 5 bases outside the gene matches. The CDR3 runs to 11 residues. The cohort's ophthalmopathy patients, a group with duration under 3 months, had a Clinical Activity Score of at least 3 and a NOSPECS grade of at least 4. Exclusions: uncontrolled infection, other autoimmune disease, pregnancy, lactation. RNA transcripts yielded amplified TCR beta CDR3 regions. The HTBI set primed first-round TCR CDR3 RT-PCR. TCRdb re-derived calls from the multiplex PCR reads in MiXCR, one entry per CDR3 protein. Here the sample spans approximately 380,000 distinct CDR3 sequences, 11% to 15% being singletons.

This TCR was sampled from a man aged 45-65 years with Graves' ophthalmopathy. What was sequenced was blood. The J gene is TRBJ2-1, the V gene TRBV29-1; TRBD1 matches at 7 bases. CDR3 sequence: CSPQTGNEQFF. As DNA, the CDR3 is TGCAGCCCCCAGACAGGGAATGAGCAGTTCTTC.